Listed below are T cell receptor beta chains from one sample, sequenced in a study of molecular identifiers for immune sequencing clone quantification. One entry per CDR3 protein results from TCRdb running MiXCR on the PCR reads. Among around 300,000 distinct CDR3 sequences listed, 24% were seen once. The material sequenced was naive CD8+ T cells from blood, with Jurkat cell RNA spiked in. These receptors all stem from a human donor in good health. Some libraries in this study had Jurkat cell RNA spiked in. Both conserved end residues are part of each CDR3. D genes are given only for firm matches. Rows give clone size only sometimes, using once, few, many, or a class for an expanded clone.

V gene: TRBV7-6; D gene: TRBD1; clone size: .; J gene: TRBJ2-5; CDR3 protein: CASSWEEGQGGETQYF; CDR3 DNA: TGTGCCAGCAGCTGGGAAGAAGGACAGGGGGGAGAGACCCAGTACTTC
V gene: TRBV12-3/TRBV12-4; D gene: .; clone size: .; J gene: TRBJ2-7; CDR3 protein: CASSTRGTGTREQYF; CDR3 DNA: TGTGCCAGCAGTACTAGGGGAACCGGGACACGCGAGCAGTACTTC
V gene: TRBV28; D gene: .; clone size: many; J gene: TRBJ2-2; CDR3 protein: CASTRPEAGELFF; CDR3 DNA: TGTGCCAGCACCCGCCCGGAAGCCGGGGAGCTGTTTTTT
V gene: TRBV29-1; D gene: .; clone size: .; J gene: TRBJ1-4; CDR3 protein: CSASAPPNEKLFF; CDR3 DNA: TGCAGCGCCTCAGCCCCTCCTAATGAAAAACTGTTTTTT
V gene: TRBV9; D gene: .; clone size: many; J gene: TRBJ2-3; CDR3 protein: CASSSNRGTIWSTQYF; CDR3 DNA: TGTGCCAGCAGCTCAAATCGGGGGACGATTTGGAGTACGCAGTATTTT
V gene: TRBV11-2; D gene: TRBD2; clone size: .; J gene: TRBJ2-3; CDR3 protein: CASSLLYLAGSTDTQYF; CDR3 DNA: TGTGCCAGCAGCTTACTATACCTAGCGGGGTCCACAGATACGCAGTATTTT
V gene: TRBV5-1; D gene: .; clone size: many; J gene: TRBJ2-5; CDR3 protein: CASSGETQYF; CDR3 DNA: TGCGCCAGCAGTGGGGAGACCCAGTACTTC
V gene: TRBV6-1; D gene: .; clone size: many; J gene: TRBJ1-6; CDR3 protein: CASSEPTSPLHF; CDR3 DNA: TGTGCCAGCAGTGAACCTACATCACCCCTCCACTTT
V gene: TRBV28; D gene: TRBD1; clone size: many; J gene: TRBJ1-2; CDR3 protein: CASSLRTRTGGAEYGYTF; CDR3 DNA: TGTGCCAGCAGTTTACGTACGAGGACAGGGGGCGCGGAGTATGGCTACACCTTC
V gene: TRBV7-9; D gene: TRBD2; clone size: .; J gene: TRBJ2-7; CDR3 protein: CASSLGGTSGNAEQYF; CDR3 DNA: TGTGCCAGCAGCTTAGGTGGGACTAGCGGGAATGCCGAGCAGTACTTC
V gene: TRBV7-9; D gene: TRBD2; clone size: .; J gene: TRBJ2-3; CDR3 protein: CASSPGWAGGGTDTQYF; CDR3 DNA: TGTGCCAGCAGCCCAGGTTGGGCGGGGGGCGGCACAGATACGCAGTATTTT